Listed here are 30 T cell receptor beta chains from one sample, sequenced in a study of CD8 T cells in Susac syndrome. Reverse transcription of roughly 0.5 to 1 ug RNA was carried out with random hexamers. One entry per CDR3 protein, called by TCRdb with MiXCR from the immunoSEQ multiplex PCR reads. Of around 170,000 distinct CDR3 sequences listed, around 95% are singletons. The sequenced sample consisted of CD4+ T cells from PBMCs. The receptors come from a human donor with Susac syndrome.

The chain combines TRBV6-5 with TRBJ1-2, with D possibly being TRBD1 (5 bases). V dropped 8 bases and J dropped 0 bases, with 7 bases sitting between them. The CDR3 totals 12 residues. Per germline, CDR1 MNHEY and CDR2 SVGAGI. CDR3 residues: CASGQANYGYTF. The CDR3 coding sequence is TGTGCCAGCGGACAAGCTAACTATGGCTACACCTTC.

The chain links TRBV30 to TRBJ2-7, with D possibly being TRBD1 (5 bases). V was trimmed by 4 bases and J by 5 bases, leaving 15 bases between them. The CDR3 is 13 residues long. Germline assignment: CDR1 GTSNPN and CDR2 SVGIG (reference sequence). DNA of the CDR3: TGTGCCTGGACCCTAGGGGCCGAGGACGAGCAGTACTTC. Translation: CAWTLGAEDEQYF.

This chain links TRBV5-1 with TRBJ2-1; 8 nucleotides align to TRBD2. With 0 bases clipped from V and 10 bases from J, the junction kept 9 bases outside the gene matches. This CDR3 contains 15 residues. Per the germline V gene, CDR1 is SGHRS and CDR2 is YFSETQ. CDR3 sequence reads: CASSLASGGAGEQFF. As DNA, the CDR3 is TGCGCCAGCAGCTTGGCTTCCGGGGGGGCCGGAGAGCAGTTCTTC.

The chain links TRBV29-1 to TRBJ2-2, with TRBD1 identical over 11 bases. The V gene end was trimmed by 5 bases and the J gene end by 7 bases; junction bases not matched to a gene: 3. This CDR3 is 13 amino acids long. CDR1 and CDR2 (germline): SQVTM, ANQGSEA. The CDR3 region is CSVRTGGGGELFF. CDR3 in DNA: TGCAGCGTTAGGACAGGGGGCGGCGGGGAGCTGTTTTTT.

V is TRBV5-8 and J is TRBJ2-2, with 9 nucleotides matching TRBD2. Per the germline V gene, CDR1 is SGHTS and CDR2 is YDEGEE. Trimming cost V 2 bases and J 3 bases; bases outside gene matches: 2. The CDR3 totals 15 residues. CDR3 DNA: TGTGCCAGCAGCTTAGCGGGGGGTTACACCGGGGAGCTGTTTTTT. It codes for CASSLAGGYTGELFF.

The rearrangement links TRBV11-2 to TRBJ1-1; D not resolved. This CDR3 has 14 amino acids. Between the trimmed V and J ends, which lost 3 bases and 7 bases, there was a span of 15 bases. In germline, CDR1 is SGHAT, CDR2 FQNNGV. The CDR3 nucleotides are TGTGCCAGCAGCTTTAGTGGCGGGCAACTTGAAGCTTTCTTT. It encodes CASSFSGGQLEAFF.

The CDR3 reads CASSLGTGGSYEQYF. The CDR3 coding sequence is TGTGCCAGCAGTCTCGGGACAGGGGGTTCCTACGAGCAGTACTTC. J is TRBJ2-7 and V is TRBV12-3 or TRBV12-4, with 11 bases identical to TRBD1. CDR3 length equals 15 residues. After removal of 5 bases from V and 1 base from J, the junction contained 4 bases not matched to a gene.

The chain combines TRBV29-1 with TRBJ2-1; D unresolved. Trimming left V 4 bases short and J 1 base short, with 5 bases between. The CDR3 is 12 residues long. Germline V lookup: CDR1 SQVTM, CDR2 ANQGSEA. The CDR3 loop is CSVARSYNEQFF. CDR3 in DNA: TGCAGCGTTGCACGATCCTACAATGAGCAGTTCTTC.

The gene calls are TRBV7-2 and TRBJ2-5, with 8 bases aligning to TRBD2. Per germline, CDR1 SGHTA and CDR2 FQGNSA. The CDR3 totals 14 residues. After removal of 1 base from V and 5 bases from J, the junction contained 3 bases not matched to a gene. CDR3: CASSLGAGAETQYF. DNA for the CDR3: TGTGCCAGCAGCTTAGGAGCGGGGGCTGAGACCCAGTACTTC.

The count of this clonotype is one. The genes are TRBV3-1 and TRBJ2-3; TRBD1 might be the D (6 bases). The CDR3 extends over 13 amino acids. Deletions cut 6 bases from V and 5 bases from J, with 12 bases between. Per the germline V gene, CDR1 is LGHDT and CDR2 is YNNKEL (reference sequence). DNA of the CDR3: TGTGCCAGCAGACCAGGGGTGGGAGATACGCAGTATTTT. Translating gives CASRPGVGDTQYF.

The gene calls are TRBV6-1 and TRBJ2-5; TRBD2 matches at 7 bases. This CDR3 region has 13 residues. The V and J ends lost 0 bases and 5 bases, in that order; junction bases with no gene match: 0. Per the germline V gene, CDR1 is MNHNS and CDR2 is SASEGT. The CDR3 nucleotides read TGTGCCAGCAGTGAAGCGGGGGGGGAGACCCAGTACTTC. Translated: CASSEAGGETQYF.

The CDR3 reads CATHPGRNQPQHF. CDR3 coding DNA: TGTGCCACCCACCCGGGCCGAAATCAGCCCCAGCATTTT. The V gene is TRBV19, the J gene TRBJ1-5; D gene ambiguous. CDR1 and CDR2 (germline): LNHDA, SQIVND (reference sequence). The CDR3 consists of 13 residues. V was clipped by 10 bases and J by 4 bases, with 14 bases between them. The variable domain in full, with the rest retrieved from reference TRBV19 and TRBJ1-5, is DGGITQSPKYLFRKEGQNVTLSCEQNLNHDAMYWYRQDPGQGLRLIYYSQIVNDFQKGDIAEGYSVSREKKESFPLTVTSAQKNPTAFYLCATHPGRNQPQHFGDGTRLSIL.

V gene TRBV14 combines with J gene TRBJ2-1; no definite D call. From germline, CDR1 is SGHDN and CDR2 FVKESK. CDR3 length equals 15 residues. Trimming shortened V by 1 base and J by 7 bases, and 14 bases separated the two germline ends. For the CDR3, the DNA is TGTGCCAGCAGCCAAGTCCTCGGGCCTTTTAATGAGCAGTTCTTC. It is translated as CASSQVLGPFNEQFF.

V usage is TRBV7-3 and J usage is TRBJ2-1; D remains unclear. V lost 2 bases to trimming and J lost 1 base, with 9 bases between them. Germline values: CDR1 SGHTA, CDR2 FQGTGA. The CDR3 is 15 residues long. The CDR3 protein is CASSLGGVSYNEQFF. Written as DNA, the CDR3 is TGTGCCAGCAGCTTAGGTGGGGTGTCCTACAATGAGCAGTTCTTC.

This clonotype was seen once. The gene calls are TRBV11-2 and TRBJ2-4, with 10 bases that match TRBD1. The CDR3 consists of 15 residues. The V segment lost 2 bases and the J segment 7 bases; nucleotides outside the gene matches: 5. Germline V gives CDR1 SGHAT, CDR2 FQNNGV. The chain's CDR3 is CASSLTRTGGNIQYF. CDR3 DNA: TGTGCCAGCAGCTTAACCCGGACAGGGGGGAACATTCAGTACTTC.

In this sample, this clonotype turned up once. The V gene is TRBV19, the J gene TRBJ1-4; D is ambiguous. From germline, CDR1 is LNHDA and CDR2 SQIVND (reference sequence). Trimming took 6 bases from V and 5 from J, leaving 7 bases between them. The CDR3 is made up of 12 amino acids. DNA for the CDR3: TGTGCCAGTAGACTGGGAAATGAAAAACTGTTTTTT. Translating it yields CASRLGNEKLFF. Filled out from reference TRBV19 and TRBJ1-4, the complete variable domain reads DGGITQSPKYLFRKEGQNVTLSCEQNLNHDAMYWYRQDPGQGLRLIYYSQIVNDFQKGDIAEGYSVSREKKESFPLTVTSAQKNPTAFYLCASRLGNEKLFFGSGTQLSVL.

The genes are TRBV2 and TRBJ2-1; weak D call: TRBD1 (6 bases). CDR3 length: 14 amino acids. V was trimmed by 6 bases and J by 2 bases, leaving 11 bases between them. CDR1 is SNHLY, CDR2 FYNNEI, per germline. CDR3: CASSSRGPYNEQFF. CDR3 in DNA: TGTGCCAGCAGCTCCAGGGGACCCTACAATGAGCAGTTCTTC.

This sequence joins TRBV20-1 and TRBJ1-6, with TRBD1 identical over 9 bases. V dropped 1 base and J dropped 4; count of bases not matched to a gene: 17. Germline CDR1 reads DFQATT; CDR2 reads SNEGSKA (reference sequence). The CDR3 consists of 20 residues. The CDR3 loop is CSARAPWTGELGRYNSPLHF. CDR3 coding DNA: TGCAGTGCTAGAGCCCCTTGGACAGGGGAGTTGGGGAGGTATAATTCACCCCTCCACTTT.

This sequence joins TRBV12-3 or TRBV12-4 and TRBJ2-1, with 11 bases lining up with TRBD2. This CDR3 has 15 residues. V was clipped by 6 bases and J by 9 bases; unmatched bases: 10. In DNA, the CDR3 is TGTGCCAGCAGCCCCGGGACTAGCGGTATTGGTGAGCAGTTCTTC. Translating it yields CASSPGTSGIGEQFF.

The rearrangement uses TRBV30 and TRBJ2-7, with 11 bases matching TRBD1. Germline-derived CDR1 and CDR2 are GTSNPN and SVGIG (reference sequence). V trimming: 3 bases; J trimming: 2 bases; junction bases outside the gene matches: 3. The length of the CDR3 is 14 residues. CDR3 region: CAWRGTGGPYEQYF. The CDR3 DNA is TGTGCCTGGAGGGGGACAGGGGGACCCTACGAGCAGTACTTC.

The chain employs TRBV30 and TRBJ1-2; D is ambiguous. The CDR3 sequence is 12 residues long. V was trimmed by 3 bases and J by 4 bases, leaving 9 bases between them. Germline V CDR1 and CDR2: GTSNPN, SVGIG (reference sequence). DNA of the CDR3: TGTGCCTGGAGGAGGGCTCCCTATGGCTACACCTTC. It is translated as CAWRRAPYGYTF.

The gene calls are TRBV27 and TRBJ2-4, with D perhaps matching TRBD1 (7 bases). Germline V gives CDR1 MNHEY, CDR2 SMNVEV (reference sequence). The CDR3 has 14 residues. Trimming removed 5 bases from V and 7 bases from J, with 15 bases in between. The CDR3 here is CASSRLAGQNIQYF. CDR3 nucleotides: TGTGCCAGCAGTCGCCTCGCGGGACAGAACATTCAGTACTTC.

The chain combines TRBV7-2 with TRBJ2-2; 8 bases match TRBD2. V was pared by 1 base and J by 4 bases, with 5 bases of the junction left unmatched. The CDR3 has 16 amino acids. From germline, CDR1 is SGHTA and CDR2 FQGNSA. CDR3 residues: CASSLVGGAGTGELFF. As DNA, the CDR3 is TGTGCCAGCAGCTTAGTCGGGGGGGCCGGCACCGGGGAGCTGTTTTTT. Variable domain in full (rest from reference TRBV7-2 and TRBJ2-2): GAGVSQSPSNKVTEKGKDVELRCDPISGHTALYWYRQSLGQGLEFLIYFQGNSAPDKSGLPSDRFSAERTGGSVSTLTIQRTQQEDSAVYLCASSLVGGAGTGELFFGEGSRLTVL.

The chain joins TRBV2 to TRBJ1-1; D unclear. The CDR3 is 11 amino acids. Per germline, CDR1 SNHLY and CDR2 FYNNEI. The V gene lost 0 bases and the J gene lost 8 bases, with 4 bases spanning the gap. As DNA, the CDR3 is TGTGCCAGCAGTGAAGCCGGGGAAGCTTTCTTT. Translated, it gives CASSEAGEAFF.

V is TRBV2 and J is TRBJ2-3; D unresolved. Germline loops: CDR1 SNHLY, CDR2 FYNNEI. The CDR3 consists of 13 residues. Trimming took 7 bases from V and 2 from J, leaving 10 bases between them. The CDR3 region has the DNA TGTGCCAGCAAACGACAAACCACAGATACGCAGTATTTT. Amino acids: CASKRQTTDTQYF. Combining the CDR3 with reference TRBV2 and TRBJ2-3 gives the whole variable domain EPEVTQTPSHQVTQMGQEVILRCVPISNHLYFYWYRQILGQKVEFLVSFYNNEISEKSEIFDDQFSVERPDGSNFTLKIRSTKLEDSAMYFCASKRQTTDTQYFGPGTRLTVL.

This clonotype has a single count. One end of the junction varies from germline; a read error may be responsible. The J gene is TRBJ2-5, the V gene TRBV7-7, with 12 bases lining up with TRBD2. Germline lookup yields CDR1 SSHAT and CDR2 FNYEAQ (reference sequence). The CDR3 consists of 16 residues. The CDR3 here is CASSPTSGGLVETQYF. The CDR3 DNA reads as TGTGCTAGCAGCCCAACTAGCGGGGGGCTTGTGGAGACCCAGTACTTC.

The chain employs TRBV30 and TRBJ2-7; D is possibly TRBD1 (5 bases). Trimming left V 4 bases short and J 7 bases short, with 11 bases between. The CDR3 is made up of 11 amino acids. Germline V gene lookup returns CDR1 GTSNPN and CDR2 SVGIG (reference sequence). As DNA, the CDR3 is TGTGCCTGGAAGGGGCAGGCAGAGCAGTACTTC. It translates to CAWKGQAEQYF.

V usage is TRBV24-1 and J usage is TRBJ2-7, with D possibly called TRBD1 or TRBD2 (6 bases each). This CDR3 contains 15 residues. Trimming took 6 bases from V and 2 from J, leaving 16 bases between them. Looked up from germline, CDR1 is KGHDR and CDR2 is SFDVKD. As DNA, the CDR3 is TGTGCCACCAGTCATAAACAGGGAGGCCCCTACGAGCAGTACTTC. As protein: CATSHKQGGPYEQYF.

In this sample, this clonotype turned up once. The chain has TRBV30 and TRBJ2-1; 9 positions agree with TRBD1. The germline V gene encodes CDR1 GTSNPN and CDR2 SVGIG (reference sequence). Trimming took 2 bases from V and 2 from J; bases not matched to a gene: 4. The CDR3 is made up of 15 amino acids. CDR3: CAWSPGDRAYNEQFF. Here the CDR3 DNA reads TGTGCCTGGAGTCCCGGGGACAGGGCCTACAATGAGCAGTTCTTC. Drawing the rest from reference TRBV30 and TRBJ2-1, the complete variable domain is SQTIHQWPATLVQPVGSPLSLECTVEGTSNPNLYWYRQAAGRGLQLLFYSVGIGQISSEVPQNLSASRPQDRQFILSSKKLLLSDSGFYLCAWSPGDRAYNEQFFGPGTRLTVL.

The CDR3 DNA sequence: TGTGCCAGCACCCCATGGGAAGGGATTTCCCCCCCTTTCTTT. Translation: CASTPWEGISPPFF. This sequence joins TRBV7-9 and TRBJ1-1; D is unclear. The V end lost 7 bases, the J end lost 12 bases, and 24 bases lay between the germline ends. This CDR3 is 14 amino acids long. The germline CDR1 and CDR2 sequences are SEHNR and FQNEAQ (reference sequence).